The present T cell receptor (beta chain) was sequenced within a study of blood T cell repertoires in COVID-19 (dated by TCRdb to the early 2020s). At the level of the whole study: Collaborator samples came from the United States, Italy and Spain and covered acute and convalescent phases of COVID-19. The prospective study material was composed of cDNA or gDNA derived from T cells, B-cell-depleted T cells, or PBMCs. Deeply sampled blood TCRbeta repertoires from subjects exposed to, actively infected with, or recovered from COVID-19 were included in the dataset. A freely available public database, intended as a resource for researchers studying the immune response to SARS-CoV-2, is where the repertoires were released. The samples were drawn from two sources: the first 160 participants of the ongoing ImmuneRACE study, and 1,000 to 1,500 subjects contributed by 6 global collaborators. Nearly every sample came with metadata listing a de-identified subject ID, COVID-19 status, age in years and sex. HLA class I and class II types, where available, came from metadata supplied by the sample provider rather than from assay-based typing. The paper as a whole reports these results and caveats: How much clinical and demographic metadata was included differed by source and by participant, and the metadata was provided uncurated.

V sheds 6 bases and J sheds 5 bases, leaving 14 bases between their ends. From a lookup of the germline V gene, CDR1 and CDR2 are SGHTA and FQGNSA. The CDR3 runs 14 amino acids, cysteine and phenylalanine included. Just the 42-base CDR3 DNA is kept, in frame starting at base 1. Whole blood was collected in K2EDTA tubes by collaborating institutions according to the institutions' own protocols. Collaborator samples were shipped for TCRbeta analysis as frozen whole blood, isolated PBMCs, or DNA extracted from either sample type. The immunoSEQ Assay, a bias-controlled multiplex PCR, was used to amplify TCRbeta CDR3 regions from genomic DNA. In the authors' own workflow: The number of nucleated cells in each sample was estimated by amplification of reference gene primers within the assay. To quantify the absolute abundance of each unique TCRbeta CDR3 rearrangement, sequence reads were collapsed and filtered. For each sample, productive Simpson clonality was calculated as the square root of Simpson's diversity index across productive rearrangements. As stored in TCRdb, this immuneACCESS dataset retains in-frame rearrangements with V and J assigned. A fraction of the clones does not appear; measured against another copy, unresolved V genes explain less than half of the discrepancy, and the remainder lacks a known reason. V and J calls and clone size are those listed in that table; D and trimming were worked out from the DNA. The sample profile shows 270,000 or so clones; approximately 85% of them were found once. About 14% of the sample belongs to the ten largest clones.

A word on this clone: Its antigen is still unknown. The input lacks base qualities; no much larger clone sits a single base away.

This sequence uses TRBV7-2 and TRBJ2-1, and the D gene may be TRBD2, 6 bases matching. The receptor comes from a human donor in a cohort sampled during active COVID-19. Sequenced material: peripheral blood. The nucleotide sequence is TGTGCCAGCAGTCGTTCTAGCGAGAACAATGAGCAGTTCTTC. This codes for CASSRSSENNEQFF.